The T cell receptor beta chain under discussion was sequenced for a study of early T cells in non-severe SARS-CoV-2 infection. TCRdb re-derived calls from the 5' RACE reads in MiXCR, one entry per CDR3 protein. The repertoire consists of approximately 75,000 distinct CDR3 sequences, with 3.5% to 6% occurring once and the leading ten covering roughly 3.7%. V lost 3 bases, J lost 7 bases, and 16 bases lay in between. There are 15 residues in the CDR3. Germline CDR1 SGHDT, CDR2 YYEEEE. This clonotype was seen many times. The chain couples TRBV5-6 to TRBJ2-2, with D perhaps being TRBD1 or TRBD2 (6 bases each). The clonotype originates from an adult who was a healthcare worker with PCR-confirmed SARS-CoV-2 infection or an uninfected control (not recorded which). The donor label of this sample is uncertain. Source: whole blood, taken at baseline. This chain's CDR3 is CASSSYEGGHGELFF. CDR3 DNA: TGTGCCAGCAGCTCCTATGAGGGGGGCCACGGGGAGCTGTTTTTT.